Listed here are 23 T cell receptor beta chains from one sample, sequenced in a study of T cell changes during pregnancy in multiple sclerosis. Assay used: immunoSEQ multiplex PCR; TCRdb lists only in-frame clones, some missing. The sample holds 20,000 to 25,000 clones, 75% to 90% seen once. Sequenced material: CD4+ T cells from peripheral blood mononuclear cells, taken in the first trimester of pregnancy. The receptors stem from a female donor in good health, enrolled as a control in a pregnancy study.

This rearrangement joins TRBV5-1 to TRBJ2-3, with a possible D match to TRBD2 (5 bases). V lost 4 bases and J 7 bases, leaving 10 bases between the germline ends. The V gene's germline CDR1 is SGHRS and CDR2 YFSETQ. The CDR3 runs to 12 residues. CDR3 DNA: TGCGCCAGCAGCATGGACTCTTATACGCAGTATTTT. It codes for CASSMDSYTQYF.

This chain joins TRBV19 and TRBJ1-2; TRBD1 agrees at 8 bases. Trimming cost V 5 bases and J 4 bases; bases outside gene matches: 12. Germline CDR1 is LNHDA and CDR2 is SQIVND (reference sequence). The CDR3 covers 16 residues. The CDR3 loop is CASSPDRAEAAYGYTF. CDR3 nucleotide sequence: TGTGCCAGTAGTCCGGACAGGGCGGAAGCTGCCTATGGCTACACCTTC.

The table lists this clone with a count of one. V gene TRBV10-3 combines with J gene TRBJ1-5; D gene unclear. Germline values: CDR1 ENHRY, CDR2 SYGVKD. The CDR3 sequence is 13 residues long. V was cut by 4 bases and J by 5 bases, with 9 bases left in between. CDR3 bases: TGTGCCATCAGTGCACAGAGTTATCAGCCCCAGCATTTT. Protein product: CAISAQSYQPQHF.

This clone was recorded once. The V gene is TRBV30, the J gene TRBJ2-4; D is perhaps TRBD2 (6 bases). The germline gives CDR1 GTSNPN, CDR2 SVGIG (reference sequence). The CDR3 spans 12 residues. V was cut by 0 bases and J by 13 bases, with 13 bases left in between. The CDR3: CAWSVLARGQYF. DNA for the CDR3: TGTGCCTGGAGTGTACTGGCGCGGGGACAGTACTTC.

This chain uses TRBV9 with TRBJ1-1; TRBD1 matches 10 bases. Germline CDR1 is SGDLS and CDR2 is YYNGEE. The junction had 10 bases not matched to a gene; V was cut back by 0 bases and J by 5 bases. This CDR3 region has 17 residues. Here the CDR3 DNA reads TGTGCCAGCAGCGTAGGACAGGGGGCGCCTTTGGGGACTGAAGCTTTCTTT. It specifies CASSVGQGAPLGTEAFF.

The chain uses TRBV4-1 and TRBJ2-1; 8 bases map to TRBD2. This CDR3 spans 16 amino acids. CDR1 and CDR2 from the germline V gene are MGHRA and YSYEKL. V trimming: 0 bases; J trimming: 4 bases; junction bases outside the gene matches: 5. Here the CDR3 reads CASSQEPPSGYNEQFF. In DNA form, the CDR3 reads TGCGCCAGCAGCCAAGAACCCCCTAGCGGGTACAATGAGCAGTTCTTC.

V and J are TRBV5-6 and TRBJ2-7, with TRBD1 matching 8 bases. The CDR3 loop spans 13 amino acids. From germline, CDR1 is SGHDT and CDR2 YYEEEE. The junction had 4 bases not matched to a gene; V was cut back by 2 bases and J by 6 bases. As DNA, the CDR3 is TGTGCCAGCAGCTTACAGGGGGTGCGCGAGCAGTACTTC. It encodes CASSLQGVREQYF.

The rearrangement joins TRBV9 to TRBJ2-3; the D gene is possibly TRBD2 (7 bases). Germline CDR1 SGDLS, CDR2 YYNGEE. This CDR3 region has 15 residues. V was trimmed by 4 bases and J by 0 bases, leaving 12 bases between them. CDR3 nucleotides: TGTGCCAGCAGCCATCGGGGGGCTAGCACAGATACGCAGTATTTT. Translated: CASSHRGASTDTQYF.

This rearrangement joins TRBV7-2 to TRBJ2-5, with 14 bases aligning to TRBD2. The CDR3 runs 17 residues. The V and J ends lost 5 bases and 7 bases, in that order; junction bases with no gene match: 12. CDR1 and CDR2 (germline): SGHTA, FQGNSA. The CDR3, as DNA: TGTGCCAGCAGCCCTGGACTAGCGGGGGGCGGAGTTGTGACCCAGTACTTC. Translating gives CASSPGLAGGGVVTQYF.

Concerning this clone: One junction end disagrees with the germline gene, perhaps due to a read error. The chain employs TRBV9 and TRBJ1-2; 7 positions agree with TRBD1. The CDR3 sequence is 13 residues long. Germline V gene sequence: CDR1 SGDLS, CDR2 YYNGEE. This CDR3 reads CASSYTGDYGYAF. CDR3 nucleotide sequence: TGTGCCAGCAGCTATACAGGGGATTATGGCTACGCCTTC.

Notes on this clone: At one end, the junction sequence differs from germline, possibly due to a read error. The chain is built from TRBV28 and TRBJ1-2; D gene unclear. Germline V gives CDR1 MDHEN, CDR2 SYDVKM. There are 13 residues in the CDR3. In nucleotides, the CDR3 is TGTGCCAGCAGTTTACAGGCAGTTTATGTCTACACCTTC. Its translation: CASSLQAVYVYTF.

CDR3 sequence (DNA): TGTGCCAGCAGCCTCAGGGTAGCCGCCTACAATGAGCAGTTCTTC. Its protein product is CASSLRVAAYNEQFF. This sequence joins TRBV7-8 and TRBJ2-1, with a tentative D call TRBD1 (5 bases). The V gene lost 5 bases and the J gene lost 2 bases, with 13 bases spanning the gap. The CDR3 contains 15 residues. Per the germline V gene, CDR1 is SGHVS and CDR2 is FQNEAQ. The complete variable domain, with remaining parts taken from reference TRBV7-8 and TRBJ2-1, reads GAGVSQSPRYKVAKRGQDVALRCDPISGHVSLFWYQQALGQGPEFLTYFQNEAQLDKSGLPSDRFFAERPEGSVSTLKIQRTQQEDSAVYLCASSLRVAAYNEQFFGPGTRLTVL.

The V gene is TRBV7-2, the J gene TRBJ2-7; 14 bases line up with TRBD2. CDR1 is SGHTA and CDR2 is FQGNSA in the germline V gene. CDR3 size: 19 residues. Trimming at V came to 3 bases and at J to 5 bases, leaving 15 bases not matched to a gene. The CDR3 loop is CASSFRLAGGPILSDEQYF. The DNA of the CDR3 is TGTGCCAGCAGCTTCCGACTAGCGGGGGGGCCAATTCTAAGCGACGAGCAGTACTTC. The whole variable domain, filled in from reference TRBV7-2 and TRBJ2-7, reads GAGVSQSPSNKVTEKGKDVELRCDPISGHTALYWYRQSLGQGLEFLIYFQGNSAPDKSGLPSDRFSAERTGGSVSTLTIQRTQQEDSAVYLCASSFRLAGGPILSDEQYFGPGTRLTVT.

This clone occurred a few times. This rearrangement joins TRBV18 to TRBJ2-5; D is unresolved. Germline V gives CDR1 KGHSH, CDR2 LQKENI. V lost 0 bases, J lost 5 bases, and 19 bases lay in between. This CDR3 is 17 amino acids long. The CDR3 reads CASSPPEHPPASETQYF. The CDR3 DNA is TGTGCCAGCTCACCACCGGAGCACCCCCCGGCTTCTGAGACCCAGTACTTC.

The rearrangement links TRBV27 to TRBJ2-7; 9 bases align to TRBD1. The CDR3 sequence is 15 residues long. Germline CDR1 reads MNHEY; CDR2 reads SMNVEV (reference sequence). Germline trimming cut 5 bases from V and 3 bases from J; bases unmatched to any gene: 8. CDR3 in amino acids: CASSPSGTGIYEQYF. The CDR3 DNA reads as TGTGCCAGCAGTCCATCCGGGACAGGGATCTACGAGCAGTACTTC.

This CDR3 is CASSLWSSHGEQYF. The CDR3, as DNA: TGTGCCAGCTCCCTCTGGAGCTCTCACGGCGAGCAGTACTTC. The chain employs TRBV18 and TRBJ2-7; D gene ambiguous. Germline loops: CDR1 KGHSH, CDR2 LQKENI. The CDR3 consists of 14 residues. Between the trimmed V and J ends, which lost 6 bases and 6 bases, there was a span of 18 bases.

This chain links TRBV12-5 with TRBJ1-1; 8 bases are a match to TRBD1. The germline V gene encodes CDR1 LGHNT and CDR2 FRNRAP. With 6 bases clipped from V and 4 bases from J, the junction kept 13 bases outside the gene matches. The CDR3 sequence is 16 residues long. The CDR3 spells CASGPPTGAGGTEAFF. Written as DNA, the CDR3 is TGTGCTAGTGGCCCGCCGACAGGGGCAGGGGGCACTGAAGCTTTCTTT.

The rearrangement links TRBV5-4 to TRBJ2-7; possible D gene TRBD1, 5 bases. The V end was cut by 1 base, the J end by 0 bases, with 5 bases between. This CDR3 comprises 13 residues. Germline V gene lookup returns CDR1 SGHNT and CDR2 YYREEE (reference sequence). CDR3 in amino acids: CASSLQGSYEQYF. The DNA for the CDR3 is TGTGCCAGCAGCTTGCAGGGCTCCTACGAGCAGTACTTC.

The V gene is TRBV5-1, the J gene TRBJ2-2, with 7 bases identical to TRBD2. V trimming: 0 bases; J trimming: 2 bases; junction bases outside the gene matches: 1. CDR1 SGHRS and CDR2 YFSETQ come from the germline V gene. The CDR3 length is 15 residues. CDR3 protein: CASSLGLANTGELFF. CDR3 DNA: TGCGCCAGCAGCTTGGGACTAGCCAACACCGGGGAGCTGTTTTTT. The full variable domain, rest sourced from reference TRBV5-1 and TRBJ2-2, is KAGVTQTPRYLIKTRGQQVTLSCSPISGHRSVSWYQQTPGQGLQFLFEYFSETQRNKGNFPGRFSGRQFSNSRSEMNVSTLELGDSALYLCASSLGLANTGELFFGEGSRLTVL.

This clone was counted once. Other DNA sequences of this sample code for an identical CDR3. V and J are TRBV6-5 and TRBJ2-7; TRBD2 matches at 11 bases. J lost 5 bases, V lost 3 bases, and 6 bases had no gene match. Looked up from germline, CDR1 is MNHEY and CDR2 is SVGAGI. The CDR3 contains 15 residues. Written as DNA, the CDR3 is TGTGCCAGCAGTTATACCCAGACTAGCGGGGACGAGCAGTACTTC. Amino acid sequence: CASSYTQTSGDEQYF.

The V gene is TRBV11-2, the J gene TRBJ1-1; D is perhaps TRBD1 (5 bases). This CDR3 region has 15 residues. In germline, CDR1 is SGHAT, CDR2 FQNNGV. V was trimmed by 5 bases and J by 1 base, leaving 14 bases between them. CDR3 nucleotides: TGTGCCAGCAGCAGGGGTCCTGAAAAGAACACTGAAGCTTTCTTT. This translates into CASSRGPEKNTEAFF.

This chain joins TRBV5-1 and TRBJ2-2, with a weak D call TRBD1 (6 bases). Germline V lookup: CDR1 SGHRS, CDR2 YFSETQ. The CDR3 extends over 15 amino acids. V was clipped by 0 bases and J by 6 bases, with 12 bases between them. CDR3 region: CASSLVDRMAGELFF. The CDR3, as DNA: TGCGCCAGCAGCTTGGTTGACAGGATGGCCGGGGAGCTGTTTTTT.

The chain links TRBV7-9 to TRBJ1-1; TRBD1 matches at 8 bases. With 5 bases clipped from V and 2 bases from J, the junction kept 4 bases outside the gene matches. Germline CDR1 is SEHNR and CDR2 is FQNEAQ (reference sequence). The CDR3 extends over 14 amino acids. The chain's CDR3 is CASSLTGANTEAFF. CDR3 nucleotides: TGTGCCAGCAGCCTGACAGGGGCTAACACTGAAGCTTTCTTT.